The clone carrying this T cell receptor (beta chain) came up a few times. What it recognizes is unknown. TCRdb used MiXCR to reprocess the 5' RACE reads, holding one entry per CDR3 protein. The sample yields over 110,000 distinct CDR3 sequences, roughly 7.7% seen once. This sample was taken from a study of CD8 T cells in ankylosing spondylitis. Study results and caveats: Roughly 8 highly homologous variants made up a TCR beta motif, and this motif appeared characteristic of ankylosing spondylitis blood. Significantly higher representation of disease-linked clones was reported for matched ankylosing spondylitis synovial fluid.

The germline V gene has CDR1 MNHNS and CDR2 SASEGT. V gave up 5 bases and J gave up 3 bases, with 13 bases separating them. The CDR3 spans 14 residues. Sequencing input: synovial fluid, either unsorted or a sorted T cell fraction (not recorded which). The rearrangement uses TRBV6-1 and TRBJ2-5; TRBD2 might be the D (5 bases). The sequence came from a male donor with ankylosing spondylitis. The CDR3 loop is CASSRGLLKETQYF. The CDR3 nucleotides read TGTGCCAGCAGTCGCGGGCTCCTCAAAGAGACCCAGTACTTC.